The sequence of this TCR beta chain was determined in a study of OX40 agonist ivuxolimab in advanced cancers. Study as a whole: The treatment was a fully human IgG2 OX40 agonist, ivuxolimab.

Germline V gene sequence: CDR1 WSHSY, CDR2 SAAADI. The CDR3 is 13 residues long. Trimming removed 2 bases from V and 6 bases from J, with 10 bases in between. Autoimmune disease history or systemic immunosuppression barred patients. Method: immunoSEQ multiplex PCR; TCRdb's copy keeps in-frame clones and lacks some. Altogether tens of thousands of clones are present, about 89% being singletons, with the ten largest covering about 5.9%. V usage is TRBV10-2 and J usage is TRBJ1-1, with D perhaps TRBD1 (5 bases). Here the sequenced sample was CD4+ or CD8+ T cells sorted from blood, taken in a trial of the OX40 agonist ivuxolimab. This TCR was sampled from an adult with an advanced solid tumor such as melanoma, head and neck, liver or kidney cancer. CDR3 nucleotides: TGCGCCAGCAGTGAGGTAACAGGAGCTGAAGCTTTCTTT. Translated: CASSEVTGAEAFF.